The rows below give T cell receptor beta chains drawn from one sample of a study of shared clonotypes between healthy human individuals. Measured with immunoSEQ multiplex PCR; TCRdb has only the in-frame clones, and not every one. The sample consists of around 320,000 clones, around nine tenths of them appearing once. The sequencing input was memory CD8+ T cells sorted from blood. Receptors were obtained from a man aged 18 to 30 in good health. Each CDR3 is given with its conserved first and last residue. The D gene is left open where the match is weak.

j_call: TRBJ2-1; d_call: TRBD2; v_call: TRBV6-5; cdr3_nt: TGTGCCAGCAGCCAAGGGGACTACACTGAGCAGTTCTTC; cdr3_aa: CASSQGDYTEQFF
j_call: TRBJ2-5; d_call: TRBD1; v_call: TRBV27; cdr3_nt: TGTGCCAGCAGCCCTGGGACAGGGGGGAACCAAGAGACCCAGTACTTC; cdr3_aa: CASSPGTGGNQETQYF
j_call: TRBJ2-5; d_call: TRBD2; v_call: TRBV28; cdr3_nt: TGTGCCAGCAGACCGGGGACTAGCGGGGGGCGAGAGACCCAGTACTTC; cdr3_aa: CASRPGTSGGRETQYF
j_call: TRBJ1-2; d_call: TRBD1; v_call: TRBV4-1; cdr3_nt: TGCGCCAGCAGCCAAGATCTAGGGACAGAGTGGTATGGCTACACCTTC; cdr3_aa: CASSQDLGTEWYGYTF
j_call: TRBJ2-1; d_call: NA; v_call: TRBV5-1; cdr3_nt: TGCGCCAGCAGCTTTCACGGGGAGCGTACGTACAATGAGCAGTTCTTC; cdr3_aa: CASSFHGERTYNEQFF
j_call: TRBJ1-2; d_call: TRBD1; v_call: TRBV7-9; cdr3_nt: TGTGCCAGCAGCTCAATTCTCAGGGGGCAGGACTATGGCTACACCTTC; cdr3_aa: CASSSILRGQDYGYTF
j_call: TRBJ1-3; d_call: TRBD1; v_call: TRBV28; cdr3_nt: TGTGCCAGCAGCCTTGGACAGGAAGGGCTCGGAAACACCATATATTTT; cdr3_aa: CASSLGQEGLGNTIYF
j_call: TRBJ1-3; d_call: TRBD1; v_call: TRBV5-8; cdr3_nt: TGTGCCAGCAGCTTGGACGGGACAGGGCCCCCTGGAAACACCATATATTTT; cdr3_aa: CASSLDGTGPPGNTIYF
j_call: TRBJ1-2; d_call: NA; v_call: TRBV20-1; cdr3_nt: TGCAGTGCTAGGTACTCCTATGGCTACACCTTC; cdr3_aa: CSARYSYGYTF
j_call: TRBJ2-5; d_call: NA; v_call: TRBV7-9; cdr3_nt: TGTGCCAGCAGCTTAAAGGGAGGAGAAGAGACCCAGTACTTC; cdr3_aa: CASSLKGGEETQYF